The clone carrying this T cell receptor beta chain has more than one count but fewer than ten. Antigen unknown. The data were taken from a study of cytomegalovirus exposure and HLA in healthy donors. The PCR used 60 Vbeta and 13 Jbeta primers. Assay: immunoSEQ multiplex PCR; the TCRdb copy retains only in-frame clones and omits some. The repertoire holds 120,000 or so clones, 78% seen once, with roughly 1.2% in the top ten. Study-level findings and limits: In a later analysis, an Asian-associated ancestry cluster reportedly showed fewer N-insertions than the roughly 730-donor mean.

CDR1 is SEHNR, CDR2 FQNEAQ, per germline (reference sequence). J gave up 5 bases and V 5 bases, and 17 bases lay outside the gene matches. The CDR3 totals 17 residues. The V call is TRBV7-9, the J call TRBJ2-5, with 7 bases lining up with TRBD1. The receptor's source is a woman aged 25 to 39 in good health and CMV-seronegative. The sequenced material came from PBMCs. Written as DNA, the CDR3 is TGTGCCAGCAGCCAACGACTGAACAGGGGCAAAGGGGAGACCCAGTACTTC. As protein: CASSQRLNRGKGETQYF.